This entry is about one T cell receptor (beta chain). The target of this receptor is not known. No clone much larger than this one lies a single base away; base qualities are absent. TCRbeta CDR3 regions were amplified from genomic DNA by means of the immunoSEQ Assay, a bias-controlled multiplex PCR. Per the source publication's procedure: Within the assay, amplification of reference gene primers was used to estimate how many nucleated cells each sample contained. To quantify the absolute abundance of each unique TCRbeta CDR3 rearrangement, sequence reads were collapsed and filtered. Productive Simpson clonality was computed per sample as the square root of Simpson's diversity index over productive rearrangements. TCRdb took this table from immuneACCESS and kept in-frame rearrangements with V and J called. Such tables lack part of the clones; where checked against another copy, unresolved V genes explain under half of the gap, and the rest is unexplained. V and J calls and clone size are given by that table; D and trimming were obtained from the DNA. The sample table shows 250,000 or so clones, and about nine tenths are seen once. Jointly, the top ten make up 6.2% of the sample.

From cysteine to phenylalanine, the CDR3 is 16 amino acids long. Kept here is only the CDR3 DNA, which spans 48 bases and is read in frame from base 1. CDR1 and CDR2, looked up from the germline V gene, are SGHVS and FQNEAQ. Trimming removed 1 base from V and 1 base from J, leaving 11 bases between the germline ends. The data derive from a study of blood T cell repertoires in COVID-19 (dated by TCRdb to 2020 to 2022). As for the study more broadly: Collaborator samples came from the United States, Italy and Spain and covered acute and convalescent phases of COVID-19. The samples were drawn from two sources: the first 160 participants of the ongoing ImmuneRACE study, and 1,254 subjects contributed by 6 global collaborators. The material from the prospective study consisted of cDNA or gDNA derived from T cells, B-cell-depleted T cells, or PBMCs. The repertoires were released in a freely available public database meant as a resource for research on the immune response to SARS-CoV-2. The dataset comprised deeply sampled blood TCRbeta repertoires from subjects exposed to, actively infected with, or recovered from COVID-19. Where available, HLA class I and class II types were obtained from metadata supplied by the sample provider rather than from assay-based typing. A de-identified subject ID, COVID-19 status, age in years and sex were almost always included in the sample metadata.

Collaborating institutions collected whole blood in K2EDTA tubes following their own protocols. For TCRbeta analysis, collaborator samples were shipped as frozen whole blood, as isolated PBMCs, or as DNA extracted from either sample type. General findings and caveats noted by the study authors: Clinical and demographic metadata were provided uncurated, with the amount varying by source and participant.

What was sequenced was peripheral blood. This clonotype was sampled from a man in his sixties with acute or convalescent COVID-19. The chain is made from TRBV7-8 and TRBJ2-1; TRBD1 is a weak D gene call, 6 bases matching. CDR3 region: CASSLVAGESYNEQFF. The DNA sequence is as follows: TGTGCCAGCAGCTTAGTGGCAGGGGAATCCTACAATGAGCAGTTCTTC.